A selection of T cell receptor beta chains follows, all from one sample in a study of shared clonotypes between healthy human individuals. The data were produced by immunoSEQ multiplex PCR, yet TCRdb's version contains in-frame clones alone and is incomplete. Of about 490,000 clones listed, 81% are singletons. Sequenced input: PBMCs. These TCRs come from a woman between 40 and 50 years old in good health. Some clones in this sample may be carry-over from other donors' samples. CDR3s include the opening cysteine and the closing phenylalanine or tryptophan. D genes are given only for firm matches. Clone size appears in some rows only: once, few, many, or a class for an expanded clone.

clone_size,v_call,d_call,j_call,cdr3_aa,cdr3_nt
-,TRBV14,TRBD2,TRBJ2-7,CASSSSGGLASYEQYF,TGTGCCAGCAGCTCGTCAGGGGGACTAGCGTCCTACGAGCAGTACTTC
-,TRBV4-3,TRBD2,TRBJ2-7,CASSQDQGGGEQYF,TGCGCCAGCAGCCAAGACCAGGGCGGGGGCGAGCAGTACTTC
once,TRBV6-4,TRBD2,TRBJ2-3,CASSDGLAGTDTQYF,TGTGCCAGCAGTGACGGACTAGCGGGTACAGATACGCAGTATTTT
-,TRBV19,-,TRBJ2-7,CASSIGEEADEQYF,TGTGCCAGTAGTATAGGTGAGGAAGCCGACGAGCAGTACTTC
-,TRBV5-4,-,TRBJ2-7,CASSPDPPGEQYF,TGTGCCAGCAGCCCCGATCCCCCTGGCGAGCAGTACTTC
-,TRBV5-1,-,TRBJ2-5,CASSLGQLQETQYF,TGCGCCAGCAGCTTGGGACAGTTGCAAGAGACCCAGTACTTC
-,TRBV6-1,-,TRBJ1-1,CASFWGYTEAFF,TGTGCCAGCTTTTGGGGCTACACTGAAGCTTTCTTT
-,TRBV12-5,TRBD2,TRBJ2-3,CASGLAGPTDTQYF,TGTGCTAGTGGACTAGCGGGACCCACAGATACGCAGTATTTT
-,TRBV14,-,TRBJ2-3,CASSRSPHSGTDTQYF,TGTGCCAGCAGCCGAAGCCCACATAGCGGCACAGATACGCAGTATTTT
-,TRBV13,-,TRBJ2-3,CATTDTQYF,TGTGCCACCACAGATACGCAGTATTTT
-,TRBV29-1,TRBD1,TRBJ2-7,CSVETGHEQYF,TGCAGCGTTGAGACAGGGCACGAGCAGTACTTC
-,TRBV30,TRBD1,TRBJ1-3,CAWSLTGARNTIYF,TGTGCCTGGAGCCTTACAGGGGCGCGAAACACCATATATTTT
-,TRBV15,TRBD2,TRBJ2-7,CATSRGSLAGGASYEQYF,TGTGCCACCAGCAGAGGATCGCTAGCGGGAGGGGCGTCCTACGAGCAGTACTTC
-,TRBV14,-,TRBJ2-3,CASSQTRTDTQYF,TGTGCCAGCAGCCAGACGCGCACAGATACGCAGTATTTT
-,TRBV28,TRBD1,TRBJ2-7,CASSPPGQPYEQYF,TGTGCCAGCAGTCCCCCGGGACAGCCCTACGAGCAGTACTTC
-,TRBV30,-,TRBJ1-1,CAWSVRVPTEAFF,TGTGCCTGGAGTGTACGGGTACCCACTGAAGCTTTCTTT
-,TRBV19,-,TRBJ2-6,CASSPRASGANVLTF,TGTGCCAGTAGCCCACGGGCGTCGGGGGCCAACGTCCTGACTTTC
once,TRBV28,-,TRBJ1-5,CASSGRGWGAPQPQHF,TGTGCCAGCAGTGGCCGGGGTTGGGGGGCGCCCCAGCCCCAGCATTTT
-,TRBV29-1,-,TRBJ1-1,CSVEDSRERAFF,TGCAGCGTTGAAGATTCTAGGGAGCGAGCTTTCTTT
-,TRBV5-4,TRBD1,TRBJ2-3,CASSLEAEDRSTDTQYF,TGTGCCAGCAGCTTGGAGGCAGAGGACAGGAGCACAGATACGCAGTATTTT
few,TRBV6-1,TRBD2,TRBJ2-7,CASSASGRADEQYF,TGTGCCAGCAGTGCCAGCGGGAGGGCCGACGAGCAGTACTTC
-,TRBV29-1,-,TRBJ2-5,CSVENQGIETQYF,TGCAGCGTTGAAAACCAGGGTATTGAGACCCAGTACTTC
-,TRBV19,TRBD2,TRBJ2-7,CASIGTSGTYEQYF,TGTGCCAGTATCGGGACTAGCGGAACCTACGAGCAGTACTTC
-,TRBV5-1,-,TRBJ2-5,CASSLQGLQVQETQYF,TGCGCCAGCAGCTTGCAGGGGTTACAGGTTCAAGAGACCCAGTACTTC
once,TRBV5-1,-,TRBJ2-7,CASSIRPYYEQYF,TGCGCCAGCAGCATCAGGCCCTACTACGAGCAGTACTTC
-,TRBV5-1,-,TRBJ2-1,CASSLQAPSSYNEQFF,TGCGCCAGCAGCCTTCAGGCGCCGAGCTCCTACAATGAGCAGTTCTTC
few,TRBV15,-,TRBJ2-7,CATSRDPNPEYEQYF,TGTGCCACCAGCAGAGACCCAAACCCAGAGTACGAGCAGTACTTC
once,TRBV7-2,-,TRBJ2-3,CASSLAAFTDTQYF,TGTGCCAGCAGCTTAGCGGCCTTCACAGATACGCAGTATTTT
-,TRBV10-2,TRBD2,TRBJ2-7,CATQKKSSGALSSYEQYF,TGCGCCACTCAAAAAAAGTCTAGCGGGGCCTTAAGCTCCTACGAGCAGTACTTC
-,TRBV7-7,-,TRBJ2-5,CASSLATGETQYF,TGTGCTAGCAGCTTAGCTACAGGGGAGACCCAGTACTTC
once,TRBV7-2,TRBD2,TRBJ2-5,CASSLASGIGETQYF,TGTGCCAGCAGCTTAGCTAGCGGGATCGGGGAGACCCAGTACTTC
-,TRBV4-1,-,TRBJ1-2,CASSQGRTNYGYTF,TGCGCCAGCAGCCAAGGCAGGACTAACTATGGCTACACCTTC
-,TRBV11-1,TRBD2,TRBJ2-1,CASSPGVGSGSRNEQFF,TGTGCCAGCAGCCCCGGGGTCGGGAGCGGGAGTAGGAATGAGCAGTTCTTC
-,TRBV7-2,-,TRBJ2-7,CASSLNPLADEQYF,TGTGCCAGCAGCTTAAACCCGTTGGCAGACGAGCAGTACTTC
-,TRBV29-1,-,TRBJ1-1,CSVASGASNTEAFF,TGCAGCGTTGCCTCCGGTGCGTCTAACACTGAAGCTTTCTTT
-,TRBV7-9,TRBD2,TRBJ2-7,CASSLAHTSGSYEQYF,TGTGCCAGCAGCTTAGCGCACACTAGCGGGAGTTACGAGCAGTACTTC
-,TRBV18,-,TRBJ2-3,CASSIGYTDTQYF,TGTGCCAGCTCCATCGGTTACACAGATACGCAGTATTTT
-,TRBV5-1,-,TRBJ2-7,CASSPSASYEQYF,TGCGCCAGCAGCCCTAGCGCCTCCTACGAGCAGTACTTC
once,TRBV30,-,TRBJ1-6,CAWSGRVFYNSPLHF,TGTGCCTGGAGTGGCAGGGTTTTTTATAATTCACCCCTCCACTTT
-,TRBV4-3,TRBD2,TRBJ2-1,CASSLGVSGVYNEQFF,TGCGCCAGCAGCCTCGGTGTTAGCGGGGTATACAATGAGCAGTTCTTC
-,TRBV6-1,-,TRBJ2-2,CASKVTGTGELFF,TGTGCCAGCAAAGTAACAGGTACCGGGGAGCTGTTTTTT
-,TRBV15,-,TRBJ1-2,CATSRDNNYGYTF,TGTGCCACCAGCAGAGACAATAACTATGGCTACACCTTC
few,TRBV9,-,TRBJ2-7,CASSPTGRLYEQYF,TGTGCCAGCAGCCCCACAGGACGGTTGTACGAGCAGTACTTC
once,TRBV30,-,TRBJ1-1,CAWKAGHRNAEASF,TGTGCCTGGAAAGCGGGACATCGGAACGCTGAAGCTTCCTTT
-,TRBV29-1,TRBD1,TRBJ2-7,CSVFGQGGEQYF,TGCAGCGTTTTTGGACAGGGTGGCGAGCAGTACTTC
once,TRBV7-9,-,TRBJ1-4,CASVPGATTNEKLFF,TGTGCCAGCGTACCGGGGGCAACAACTAATGAAAAACTGTTTTTT
-,TRBV9,-,TRBJ2-1,CASSLQGGEQFF,TGTGCCAGCAGCCTTCAGGGGGGTGAGCAGTTCTTC
-,TRBV7-8,TRBD1,TRBJ2-2,CASSQQGATGELFF,TGTGCCAGCAGCCAACAGGGGGCCACCGGGGAGCTGTTTTTT
-,TRBV7-8,-,TRBJ1-4,CASSLLGLNEKLFF,TGTGCCAGCAGCTTACTGGGGCTTAATGAAAAACTGTTTTTT
-,TRBV29-1,TRBD1,TRBJ1-1,CSVGRQGNTEAFF,TGCAGCGTTGGGAGACAGGGTAACACTGAAGCTTTCTTT
-,TRBV5-1,TRBD1,TRBJ2-7,CASSLRQGHHEQYF,TGCGCCAGCAGCTTGAGACAGGGCCACCACGAGCAGTACTTC
-,TRBV5-4,-,TRBJ2-7,CASSSPSSRDSTYEQYF,TGTGCCAGCAGCTCCCCGTCTTCTAGGGACTCCACCTACGAGCAGTACTTC
-,TRBV28,TRBD2,TRBJ2-1,CASSPAIAGVEQFF,TGTGCCAGCAGTCCGGCGATAGCGGGAGTTGAGCAGTTCTTC
-,TRBV10-3,TRBD1,TRBJ1-1,CATWGGQGAWGKTEAFF,TGTGCCACCTGGGGTGGACAGGGGGCTTGGGGAAAGACTGAAGCTTTCTTT
-,TRBV4-3,-,TRBJ2-5,CASSQESRAFPLKTQYF,TGCGCCAGCAGCCAAGAATCCAGGGCTTTTCCCTTGAAGACCCAGTACTTC
-,TRBV2,-,TRBJ2-2,CASSESSATGELFF,TGTGCCAGCAGTGAGTCCAGCGCCACCGGGGAGCTGTTTTTT
-,TRBV5-6,TRBD1,TRBJ2-5,CASSLGTGWGYQETQYF,TGTGCCAGCAGCTTGGGGACAGGGTGGGGGTACCAAGAGACCCAGTACTTC
-,TRBV18,-,TRBJ2-5,CASSQGRQETQYF,TGTGCCAGTTCACAGGGGAGGCAAGAGACCCAGTACTTC
-,TRBV7-2,-,TRBJ2-6,CASSTLSGANVLTF,TGTGCCAGCAGCACCCTTTCTGGGGCCAACGTCCTGACTTTC
-,TRBV7-3,TRBD2,TRBJ2-1,CASSPSGGAVNEQFF,TGTGCCAGCAGCCCAAGCGGGGGGGCGGTCAATGAGCAGTTCTTC